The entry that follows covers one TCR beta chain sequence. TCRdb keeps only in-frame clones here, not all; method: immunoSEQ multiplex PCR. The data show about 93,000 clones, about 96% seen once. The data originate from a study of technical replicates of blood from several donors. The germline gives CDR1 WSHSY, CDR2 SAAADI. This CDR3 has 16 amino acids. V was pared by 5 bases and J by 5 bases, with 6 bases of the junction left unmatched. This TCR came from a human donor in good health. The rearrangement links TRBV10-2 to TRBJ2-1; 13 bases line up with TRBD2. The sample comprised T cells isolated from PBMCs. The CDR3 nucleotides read TGCGCCAGCAGTTGGACTAGCGGGAGAGGGGACAATGAGCAGTTCTTC. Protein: CASSWTSGRGDNEQFF.